These 3 T cell receptor beta chains were sequenced from one sample in a study of cytomegalovirus exposure and HLA in healthy donors. Both 60 Vbeta primers and 13 Jbeta primers went into the PCR. Produced via immunoSEQ multiplex PCR; TCRdb's table is partial and in-frame only. Among some 150,000 clones listed, more than 65% were seen once. The sequenced sample consisted of PBMCs. The source is a woman aged 25-40 years in good health and CMV-seronegative.

The rearrangement links TRBV7-9 to TRBJ1-1; possible D gene TRBD1, 5 bases. CDR3 length: 16 amino acids. The germline gives CDR1 SEHNR, CDR2 FQNEAQ (reference sequence). V was clipped by 2 bases and J by 3 bases, with 16 bases between them. CDR3 sequence (DNA): TGTGCCAGCAGCTTAATTGGAGGTGGAGGGGACACTGAAGCTTTCTTT. It translates to CASSLIGGGGDTEAFF.

This clone was seen only a few times. V usage is TRBV19 and J usage is TRBJ2-7; 9 positions agree with TRBD2. Trimming took 6 bases from V and 6 from J; bases not matched to a gene: 3. This CDR3 is built from 12 residues. Per germline, CDR1 LNHDA and CDR2 SQIVND (reference sequence). CDR3 in DNA: TGTGCCAGTAGGCGTAGCGGGAGCGAGCAGTACTTC. Amino acid sequence: CASRRSGSEQYF. Filled out from reference TRBV19 and TRBJ2-7, the complete variable domain reads DGGITQSPKYLFRKEGQNVTLSCEQNLNHDAMYWYRQDPGQGLRLIYYSQIVNDFQKGDIAEGYSVSREKKESFPLTVTSAQKNPTAFYLCASRRSGSEQYFGPGTRLTVT.

This chain connects TRBV30 to TRBJ1-2; D not certain. Between the trimmed V and J ends, which lost 0 bases and 4 bases, there was a span of 12 bases. CDR1 is GTSNPN and CDR2 is SVGIG in the germline V gene (reference sequence). The CDR3 has 14 residues. The CDR3 reads CAWSVLAGAYGYTF. The CDR3 bases are TGTGCCTGGAGTGTACTAGCAGGTGCCTATGGCTACACCTTC.